The 21 T cell receptor beta chains given below trace back to one sample, sequenced in a study of blood T cell repertoires in COVID-19. The method was immunoSEQ multiplex PCR; TCRdb's version includes in-frame clones alone and lacks a portion of them. This table holds about 140,000 clones, 84% found once. Specimen: PBMCs or T cells enriched from blood (not recorded which). These receptors came from a woman aged 18-30 years who had been exposed to COVID-19.

V is TRBV7-2 and J is TRBJ2-7, with D possibly being TRBD2 (5 bases). The V and J ends lost 1 base and 9 bases respectively, with 31 bases between them. This CDR3 contains 19 residues. Germline lookup yields CDR1 SGHTA and CDR2 FQGNSA. DNA of the CDR3: TGTGCCAGCAGCTTAGTACGAAACAAAAAACGAGGCTTCGGGAACTGGCAGTACTTC. Translation: CASSLVRNKKRGFGNWQYF.

The chain links TRBV3-1 (or the pseudogene TRBV3-2) to TRBJ2-1, with a tentative D call TRBD1 (6 bases). The CDR3 is 14 amino acids. Per germline, CDR1 LGHDT and CDR2 YNNKEL (reference sequence). Trimming shortened V by 1 base and J by 10 bases, and 14 bases separated the two germline ends. CDR3 amino acids: CASSQVPGAWEQFF. The CDR3 DNA reads as TGTGCCAGCAGCCAAGTTCCAGGGGCTTGGGAGCAGTTCTTC.

The chain has TRBV5-8 and TRBJ2-7; D perhaps matches TRBD2 (6 bases). The CDR3 is made up of 13 amino acids. V lost 4 bases, J lost 5 bases, and 13 bases lay in between. The germline gives CDR1 SGHTS, CDR2 YDEGEE. The CDR3 is CASSSTSGDEQYF. CDR3 nucleotides: TGTGCCAGCAGCAGCACCTCGGGGGACGAGCAGTACTTC.

The chain recombines TRBV7-9 with TRBJ2-7; possible D gene TRBD2, 5 bases. The CDR3 sequence is 14 residues long. Germline V lookup: CDR1 SEHNR, CDR2 FQNEAQ (reference sequence). V was clipped by 5 bases and J by 3 bases, with 14 bases between them. As DNA, the CDR3 is TGTGCCAGCAGCCCACCGTCCCGGGACTACGAGCAGTACTTC. This codes for CASSPPSRDYEQYF.

This chain joins TRBV7-3 and TRBJ2-1, with 10 bases matching TRBD2. Per germline, CDR1 SGHTA and CDR2 FQGTGA. The V gene end was trimmed by 5 bases and the J gene end by 4 bases; junction bases not matched to a gene: 2. This CDR3 has 14 residues. CDR3 amino acids: CASSLLAGYNEQFF. CDR3 DNA sequence: TGTGCCAGCAGCCTACTAGCGGGATACAATGAGCAGTTCTTC.

The gene calls are TRBV7-8 and TRBJ1-4; 10 bases match TRBD1. V was clipped by 5 bases and J by 8 bases; unmatched bases: 5. The CDR3 covers 14 residues. Germline CDR1 is SGHVS and CDR2 is FQNEAQ. The CDR3 protein is CASSVRDRGEKLFF. CDR3 nucleotide sequence: TGTGCCAGCAGCGTCCGGGACAGGGGAGAAAAACTGTTTTTT.

This chain joins TRBV27 and TRBJ2-2; 10 bases match TRBD2. Germline assignment: CDR1 MNHEY and CDR2 SMNVEV (reference sequence). The J segment lost 6 bases and the V segment lost 0 bases, leaving 7 bases of the junction unmatched. The CDR3 has 17 amino acids. CDR3 loop: CASSLSLAGVSAGELFF. Written as DNA, the CDR3 is TGTGCCAGCAGTTTATCCCTAGCGGGAGTTTCGGCCGGGGAGCTGTTTTTT.

The gene calls are TRBV15 and TRBJ2-7; possible D gene TRBD2, 6 bases. The CDR3 has 16 residues. CDR1 and CDR2 from the germline V gene are LNHNV and YYDKDF (reference sequence). V was clipped by 0 bases and J by 1 base, with 13 bases between them. The CDR3 coding sequence is TGTGCCACCAGCAGAGAAGGCGGGGTAAGGTCCTACGAGCAGTACTTC. Its protein is CATSREGGVRSYEQYF.

The gene calls are TRBV5-1 and TRBJ2-7; 11 nucleotides match TRBD2. V trimming: 4 bases; J trimming: 2 bases; junction bases outside the gene matches: 5. The CDR3 contains 15 residues. Germline V gives CDR1 SGHRS, CDR2 YFSETQ. The CDR3 coding sequence is TGCGCCAGCAGCCCCCGACTAGCGGGGACCTACGAGCAGTACTTC. This encodes CASSPRLAGTYEQYF.

The chain recombines TRBV19 with TRBJ1-4; D is unclear. Germline V lookup: CDR1 LNHDA, CDR2 SQIVND (reference sequence). The CDR3 loop spans 15 amino acids. V lost 5 bases to trimming and J lost 0 bases, with 10 bases between them. The CDR3 protein is CASSPQAATNEKLFF. CDR3 nucleotide sequence: TGTGCCAGTAGTCCCCAGGCCGCAACTAATGAAAAACTGTTTTTT.

The rearrangement joins TRBV5-1 to TRBJ1-1; no clear D. Germline CDR1 SGHRS, CDR2 YFSETQ. The CDR3 totals 13 residues. V dropped 0 bases and J dropped 5 bases, with 8 bases sitting between them. CDR3 region: CASSLGGVTEAFF. Written as DNA, the CDR3 is TGCGCCAGCAGCTTGGGGGGAGTGACTGAAGCTTTCTTT.

The rearrangement links TRBV28 to TRBJ1-6, with 10 bases that match TRBD1. In germline, CDR1 is MDHEN, CDR2 SYDVKM. With 6 bases clipped from V and 10 bases from J, the junction kept 6 bases outside the gene matches. The CDR3 length is 14 residues. As DNA, the CDR3 is TGTGCCAGCAGGGTGGGACAGGGGAGCTCACCCCTCCACTTT. Protein product: CASRVGQGSSPLHF.

The rearrangement links TRBV28 to TRBJ1-4; D not certain. CDR1 and CDR2 from the germline V gene are MDHEN and SYDVKM. V lost 3 bases and J 4 bases, leaving 12 bases between the germline ends. The CDR3 is 15 amino acids. The CDR3 is CASSFGQINNEKLFF. The CDR3 DNA sequence: TGTGCCAGCAGTTTTGGCCAGATTAATAATGAAAAACTGTTTTTT. Full variable domain (outside the CDR3, taken from reference TRBV28 and TRBJ1-4): DVKVTQSSRYLVKRTGEKVFLECVQDMDHENMFWYRQDPGLGLRLIYFSYDVKMKEKGDIPEGYSVSREKKERFSLILESASTNQTSMYLCASSFGQINNEKLFFGSGTQLSVL.

The rearrangement links TRBV5-4 to TRBJ2-1; D remains ambiguous. V was clipped by 3 bases and J by 6 bases, with 10 bases between them. The CDR3 has 13 residues. In germline, CDR1 is SGHNT, CDR2 YYREEE (reference sequence). DNA for the CDR3: TGTGCCAGCAGCTCTATGGGCTTCAATGAGCAGTTCTTC. Translation gives CASSSMGFNEQFF.

The chain links TRBV24-1 to TRBJ2-2, with TRBD2 identical over 7 bases. CDR3 length: 14 residues. V dropped 10 bases and J dropped 4; count of bases not matched to a gene: 8. The germline CDR1 and CDR2 sequences are KGHDR and SFDVKD. As DNA, the CDR3 is TGTGCCACATGGACTAGAAGGGGCACCGGGGAGCTGTTTTTT. Translating it yields CATWTRRGTGELFF.

The genes are TRBV12-3 or TRBV12-4 and TRBJ1-2; tentatively, D is TRBD1 (6 bases). The germline V and J ends were trimmed by 3 bases and 5 bases, with 10 bases remaining between them. CDR3 length: 13 residues. This CDR3 reads CASSFGRGYGYTF. The CDR3 nucleotides read TGTGCCAGCAGTTTCGGCAGGGGTTATGGCTACACCTTC.

The chain has TRBV7-3 and TRBJ2-5, with 7 nucleotides matching TRBD2. Trimming cost V 5 bases and J 0 bases; bases outside gene matches: 3. CDR3 size: 14 residues. The V gene's germline CDR1 is SGHTA and CDR2 FQGTGA. For the CDR3, the DNA is TGTGCCAGCAGCCGGGGAGGGTACCAAGAGACCCAGTACTTC. It is translated as CASSRGGYQETQYF. Drawing the rest from reference TRBV7-3 and TRBJ2-5, the complete variable domain is GAGVSQTPSNKVTEKGKYVELRCDPISGHTALYWYRQSLGQGPEFLIYFQGTGAADDSGLPNDRFFAVRPEGSVSTLKIQRTERGDSAVYLCASSRGGYQETQYFGPGTRLLVL.

The V and J genes are TRBV7-9 and TRBJ1-1; 8 bases match TRBD1. Germline V CDR1 and CDR2: SEHNR, FQNEAQ (reference sequence). With V trimmed by 3 bases and J by 1 base, 1 base remained unmatched. There are 14 residues in the CDR3. The CDR3 loop reads CASSFGQGNTEAFF. CDR3 DNA: TGTGCCAGCAGCTTCGGACAGGGGAACACTGAAGCTTTCTTT.

This clone has just a few counts. V gene TRBV30 combines with J gene TRBJ2-7, with TRBD1 matching 9 bases. This CDR3 is 14 amino acids long. Germline CDR1 is GTSNPN and CDR2 is SVGIG (reference sequence). With 3 bases clipped from V and 6 bases from J, the junction kept 9 bases outside the gene matches. The CDR3 bases are TGTGCCTGGAGCGCTGGAGGGACAGGGACCGAGCAGTACTTC. It yields the protein CAWSAGGTGTEQYF.

There are a few counts of this clone. The chain carries TRBV7-9 and TRBJ1-4; a weak D match, TRBD1 (5 bases). This CDR3 region has 14 residues. V dropped 6 bases and J dropped 3 bases, with 11 bases sitting between them. Looked up from germline, CDR1 is SEHNR and CDR2 is FQNEAQ (reference sequence). The CDR3 sequence is CASSYQGANEKLFF. Here the CDR3 DNA reads TGTGCCAGCAGTTATCAGGGTGCTAATGAAAAACTGTTTTTT.

The chain employs TRBV6-2 or TRBV6-3 and TRBJ1-1, with 12 bases that match TRBD1. The CDR3 loop spans 15 amino acids. Trimming removed 6 bases from V and 3 bases from J; junction bases left unmatched: 5. CDR1 and CDR2 from the germline V gene are MNHEY and SVGEGT. The CDR3 region is CASSLWDRGHTEAFF. CDR3 nucleotides: TGTGCCAGCAGCCTATGGGACAGGGGGCACACTGAAGCTTTCTTT.